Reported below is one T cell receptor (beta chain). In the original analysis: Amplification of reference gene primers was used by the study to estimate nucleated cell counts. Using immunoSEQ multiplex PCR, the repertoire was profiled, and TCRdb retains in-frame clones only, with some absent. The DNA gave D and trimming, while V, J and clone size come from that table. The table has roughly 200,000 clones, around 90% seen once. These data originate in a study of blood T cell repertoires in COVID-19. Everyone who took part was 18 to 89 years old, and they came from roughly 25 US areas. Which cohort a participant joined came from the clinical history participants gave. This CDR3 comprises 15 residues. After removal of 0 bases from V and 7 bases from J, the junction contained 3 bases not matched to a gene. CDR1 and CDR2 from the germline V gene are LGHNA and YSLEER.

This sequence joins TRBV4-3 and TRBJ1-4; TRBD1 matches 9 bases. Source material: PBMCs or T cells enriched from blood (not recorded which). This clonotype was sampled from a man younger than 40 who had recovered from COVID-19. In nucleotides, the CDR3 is TGCGCCAGCAGCCAAGAAACAGGGGGCCTTGAAAAACTGTTTTTT. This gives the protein CASSQETGGLEKLFF.